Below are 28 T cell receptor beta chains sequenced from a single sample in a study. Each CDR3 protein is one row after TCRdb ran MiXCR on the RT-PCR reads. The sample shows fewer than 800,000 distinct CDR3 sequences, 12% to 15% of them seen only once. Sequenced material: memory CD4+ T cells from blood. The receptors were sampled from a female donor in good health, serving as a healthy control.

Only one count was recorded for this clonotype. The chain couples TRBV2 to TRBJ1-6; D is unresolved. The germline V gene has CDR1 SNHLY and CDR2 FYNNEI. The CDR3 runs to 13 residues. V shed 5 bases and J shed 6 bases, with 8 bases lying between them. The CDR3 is CASSTEINSPLHF. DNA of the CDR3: TGTGCCAGCAGTACAGAGATTAATTCACCCCTCCACTTT.

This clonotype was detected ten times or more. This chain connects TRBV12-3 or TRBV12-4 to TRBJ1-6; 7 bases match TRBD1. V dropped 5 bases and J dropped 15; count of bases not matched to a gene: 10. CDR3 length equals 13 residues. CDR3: CASSVTGAPVLHF. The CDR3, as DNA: TGTGCCAGCAGTGTTACAGGGGCCCCCGTCCTCCACTTT.

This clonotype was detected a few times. CDR3 sequence: CSARVPGLAGAANTGELFF. In DNA, the CDR3 is TGCAGTGCTAGAGTCCCGGGACTAGCGGGAGCAGCTAACACCGGGGAGCTGTTTTTT. The chain employs TRBV20-1 and TRBJ2-2; 14 nucleotides match TRBD2. The junction had 9 bases not matched to a gene; V was cut back by 1 base and J by 2 bases. The CDR3 is made up of 19 amino acids. CDR1 and CDR2 from the germline V gene are DFQATT and SNEGSKA (reference sequence).

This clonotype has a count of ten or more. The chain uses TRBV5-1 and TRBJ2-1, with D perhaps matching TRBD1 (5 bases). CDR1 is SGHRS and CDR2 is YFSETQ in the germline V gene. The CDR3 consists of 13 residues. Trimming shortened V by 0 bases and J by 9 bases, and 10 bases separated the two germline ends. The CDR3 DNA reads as TGCGCCAGCAGCTTGGGATCCACAGGTGAGCAGTTCTTC. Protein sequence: CASSLGSTGEQFF.

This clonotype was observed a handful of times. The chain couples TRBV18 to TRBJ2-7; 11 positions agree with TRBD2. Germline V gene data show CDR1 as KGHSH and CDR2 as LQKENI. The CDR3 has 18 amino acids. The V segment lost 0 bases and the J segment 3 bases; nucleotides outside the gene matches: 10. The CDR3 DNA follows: TGTGCCAGCTCACCACCAGGGTTAGCGGGAGGGGGCCACTACGAGCAGTACTTC. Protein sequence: CASSPPGLAGGGHYEQYF.

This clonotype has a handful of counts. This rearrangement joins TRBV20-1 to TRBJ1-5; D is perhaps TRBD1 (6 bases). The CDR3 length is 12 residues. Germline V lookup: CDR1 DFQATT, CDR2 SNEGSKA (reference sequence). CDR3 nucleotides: TGCAGCGCCCTACAGGGAGACCAGCCCCAGCATTTT. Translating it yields CSALQGDQPQHF.

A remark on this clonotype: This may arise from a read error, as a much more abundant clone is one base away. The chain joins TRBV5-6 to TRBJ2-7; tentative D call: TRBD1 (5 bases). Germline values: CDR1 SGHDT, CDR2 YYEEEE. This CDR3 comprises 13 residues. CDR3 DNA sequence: TGTGCCGGCAGCCGGAGACAGTCCTACGAGCAGTACTTC. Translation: CAGSRRQSYEQYF. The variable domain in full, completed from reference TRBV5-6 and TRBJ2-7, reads DAGVTQSPTHLIKTRGQQVTLRCSPKSGHDTVSWYQQALGQGPQFIFQYYEEEERQRGNFPDRFSGHQFPNYSSELNVNALLLGDSALYLCAGSRRQSYEQYFGPGTRLTVT.

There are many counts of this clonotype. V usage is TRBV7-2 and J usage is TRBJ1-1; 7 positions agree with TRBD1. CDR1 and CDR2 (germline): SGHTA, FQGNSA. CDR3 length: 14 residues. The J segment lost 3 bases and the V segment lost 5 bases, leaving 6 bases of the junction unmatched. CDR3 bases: TGTGCCAGCAGCCTTGCAGGGGGTTACACTGAAGCTTTCTTT. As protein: CASSLAGGYTEAFF. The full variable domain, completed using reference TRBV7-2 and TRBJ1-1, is GAGVSQSPSNKVTEKGKDVELRCDPISGHTALYWYRQSLGQGLEFLIYFQGNSAPDKSGLPSDRFSAERTGGSVSTLTIQRTQQEDSAVYLCASSLAGGYTEAFFGQGTRLTVV.

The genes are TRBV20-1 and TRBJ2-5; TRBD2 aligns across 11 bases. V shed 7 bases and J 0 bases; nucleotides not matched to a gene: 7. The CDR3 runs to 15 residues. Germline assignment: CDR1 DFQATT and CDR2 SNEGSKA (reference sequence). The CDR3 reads CSVLISGRDQETQYF. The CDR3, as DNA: TGCAGTGTTTTAATTAGCGGGAGGGACCAAGAGACCCAGTACTTC.

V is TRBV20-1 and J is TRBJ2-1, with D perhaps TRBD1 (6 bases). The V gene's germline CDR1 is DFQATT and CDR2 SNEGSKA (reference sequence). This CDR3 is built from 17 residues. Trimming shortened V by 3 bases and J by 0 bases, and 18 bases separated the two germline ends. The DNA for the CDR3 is TGCAGTGCTAGCGACAGGCCTGACCTAAGCTCCTACAATGAGCAGTTCTTC. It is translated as CSASDRPDLSSYNEQFF.

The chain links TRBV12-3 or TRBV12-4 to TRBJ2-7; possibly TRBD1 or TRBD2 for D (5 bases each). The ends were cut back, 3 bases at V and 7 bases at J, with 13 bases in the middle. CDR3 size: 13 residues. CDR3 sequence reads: CASSLGPGGEQYF. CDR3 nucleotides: TGTGCCAGCAGTTTGGGACCCGGTGGGGAGCAGTACTTC.

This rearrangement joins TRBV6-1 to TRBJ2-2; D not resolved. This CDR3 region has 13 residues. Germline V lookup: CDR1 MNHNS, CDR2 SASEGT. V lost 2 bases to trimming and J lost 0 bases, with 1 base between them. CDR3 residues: CASSEPNTGELFF. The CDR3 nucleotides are TGTGCCAGCAGTGAACCGAACACCGGGGAGCTGTTTTTT.

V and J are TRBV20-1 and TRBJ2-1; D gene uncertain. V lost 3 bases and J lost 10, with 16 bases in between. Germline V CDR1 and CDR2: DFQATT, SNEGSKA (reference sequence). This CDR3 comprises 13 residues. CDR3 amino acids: CSASHPPIGEQFF. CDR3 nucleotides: TGCAGTGCTAGTCATCCACCAATAGGGGAGCAGTTCTTC.

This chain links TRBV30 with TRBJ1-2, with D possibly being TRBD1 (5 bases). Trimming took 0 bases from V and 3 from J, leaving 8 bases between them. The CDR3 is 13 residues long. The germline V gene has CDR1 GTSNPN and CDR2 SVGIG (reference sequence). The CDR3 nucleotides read TGTGCCTGGAGTGTGCGGGGGTACTATGGCTACACCTTC. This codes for CAWSVRGYYGYTF.

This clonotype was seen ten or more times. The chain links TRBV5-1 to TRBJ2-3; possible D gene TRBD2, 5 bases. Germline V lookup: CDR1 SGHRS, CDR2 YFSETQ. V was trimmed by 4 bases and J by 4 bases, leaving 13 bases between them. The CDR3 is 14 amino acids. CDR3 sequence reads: CASSLRTGPDTQYF. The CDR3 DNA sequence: TGCGCCAGCAGCCTTCGGACTGGACCAGATACGCAGTATTTT.

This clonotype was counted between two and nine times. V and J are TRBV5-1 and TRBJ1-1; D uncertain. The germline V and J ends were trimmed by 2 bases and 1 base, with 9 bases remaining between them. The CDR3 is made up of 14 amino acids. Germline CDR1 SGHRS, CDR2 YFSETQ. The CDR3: CASSLRAENTEAFF. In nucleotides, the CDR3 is TGCGCCAGCAGCTTAAGGGCGGAGAACACTGAAGCTTTCTTT.

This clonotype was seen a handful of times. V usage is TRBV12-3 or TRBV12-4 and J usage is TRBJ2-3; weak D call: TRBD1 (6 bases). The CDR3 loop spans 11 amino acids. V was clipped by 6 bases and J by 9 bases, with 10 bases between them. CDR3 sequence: CASSPQGTQYF. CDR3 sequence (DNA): TGTGCCAGCAGCCCGCAGGGGACGCAGTATTTT.

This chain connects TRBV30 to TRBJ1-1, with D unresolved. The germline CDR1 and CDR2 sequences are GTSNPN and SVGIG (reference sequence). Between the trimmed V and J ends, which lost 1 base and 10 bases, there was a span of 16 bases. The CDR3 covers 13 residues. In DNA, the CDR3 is TGTGCCTGGAGTGCGGCTTATCAGGTCTTAGCTTTCTTT. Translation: CAWSAAYQVLAFF.

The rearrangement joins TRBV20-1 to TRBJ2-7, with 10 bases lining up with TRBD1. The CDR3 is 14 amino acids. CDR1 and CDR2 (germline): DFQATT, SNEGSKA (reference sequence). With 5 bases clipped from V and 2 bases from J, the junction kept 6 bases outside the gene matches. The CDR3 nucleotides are TGCAGTGCTTGGGGACAGGGGACCACCTACGAGCAGTACTTC. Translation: CSAWGQGTTYEQYF.

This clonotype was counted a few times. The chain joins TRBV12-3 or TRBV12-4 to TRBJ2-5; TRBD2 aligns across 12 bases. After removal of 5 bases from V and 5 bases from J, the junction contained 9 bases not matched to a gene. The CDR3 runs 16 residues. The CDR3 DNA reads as TGTGCCAGCAGTCCCCGACTAGCGGGAGAGGGGGAGACCCAGTACTTC. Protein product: CASSPRLAGEGETQYF.

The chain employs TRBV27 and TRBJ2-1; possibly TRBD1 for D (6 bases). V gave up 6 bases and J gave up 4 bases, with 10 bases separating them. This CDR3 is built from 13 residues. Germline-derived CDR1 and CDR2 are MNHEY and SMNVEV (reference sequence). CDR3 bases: TGTGCCAGCAGATTTGACAGGTACAATGAGCAGTTCTTC. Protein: CASRFDRYNEQFF.

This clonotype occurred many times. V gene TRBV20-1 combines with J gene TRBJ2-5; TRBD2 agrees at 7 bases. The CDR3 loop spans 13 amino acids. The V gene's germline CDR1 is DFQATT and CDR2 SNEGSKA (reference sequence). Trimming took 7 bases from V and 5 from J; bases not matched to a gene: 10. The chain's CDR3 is CSVPRRGSETQYF. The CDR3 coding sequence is TGCAGTGTCCCGAGGCGGGGGTCGGAGACCCAGTACTTC.

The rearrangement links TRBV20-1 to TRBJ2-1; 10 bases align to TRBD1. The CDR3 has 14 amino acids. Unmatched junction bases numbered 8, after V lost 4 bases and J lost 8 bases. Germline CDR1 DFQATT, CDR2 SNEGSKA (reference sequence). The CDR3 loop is CSATGDRGSYEQFF. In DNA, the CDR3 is TGCAGTGCTACTGGGGACAGGGGTTCCTATGAGCAGTTCTTC.

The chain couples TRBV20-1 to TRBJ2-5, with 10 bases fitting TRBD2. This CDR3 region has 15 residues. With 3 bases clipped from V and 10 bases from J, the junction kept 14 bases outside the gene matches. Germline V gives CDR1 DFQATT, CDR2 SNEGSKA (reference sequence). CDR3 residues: CSARGTSGNVIGQYF. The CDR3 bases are TGCAGTGCTAGGGGCACTAGCGGGAACGTAATAGGCCAGTACTTC.

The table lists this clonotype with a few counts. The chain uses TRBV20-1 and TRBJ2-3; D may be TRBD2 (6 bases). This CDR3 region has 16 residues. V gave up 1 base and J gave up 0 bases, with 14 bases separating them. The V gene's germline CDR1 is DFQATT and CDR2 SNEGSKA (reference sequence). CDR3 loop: CSARGGAGYSTDTQYF. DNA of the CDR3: TGCAGTGCTAGAGGGGGAGCGGGTTATAGCACAGATACGCAGTATTTT.

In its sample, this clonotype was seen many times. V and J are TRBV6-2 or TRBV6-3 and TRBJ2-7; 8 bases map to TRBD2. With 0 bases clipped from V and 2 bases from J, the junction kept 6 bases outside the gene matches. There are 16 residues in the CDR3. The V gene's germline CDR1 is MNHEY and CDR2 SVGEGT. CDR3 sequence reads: CASSYSSVLAAYEQYF. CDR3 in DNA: TGTGCCAGCAGTTACTCGTCGGTACTAGCGGCCTACGAGCAGTACTTC.

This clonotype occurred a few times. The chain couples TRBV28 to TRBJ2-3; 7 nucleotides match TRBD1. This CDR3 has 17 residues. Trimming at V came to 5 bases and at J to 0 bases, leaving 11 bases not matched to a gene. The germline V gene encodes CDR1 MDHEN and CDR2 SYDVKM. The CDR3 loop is CASSPSYRGGSTDTQYF. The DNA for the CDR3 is TGTGCCAGCAGTCCTTCTTACAGGGGTGGGAGCACAGATACGCAGTATTTT.

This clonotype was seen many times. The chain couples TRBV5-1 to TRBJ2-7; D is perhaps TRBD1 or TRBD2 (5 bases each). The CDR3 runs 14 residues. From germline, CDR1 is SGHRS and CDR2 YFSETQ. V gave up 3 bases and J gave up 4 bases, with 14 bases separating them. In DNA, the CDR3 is TGCGCCAGCAGCTGGGACCATCGTCGGTACGAGCAGTACTTC. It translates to CASSWDHRRYEQYF.